This entry lists 32 T cell receptor beta chains sequenced from one sample in a study of cytomegalovirus exposure and HLA in healthy donors (dated by TCRdb to 2016 to 2017). The library was generated by the immunoSEQ multiplex PCR assay. The multiplex PCR relied on a mix of 60 forward primers for TCR Vbeta segments and 13 reverse primers for TCR Jbeta segments. In TCRdb, the immuneACCESS table is reduced to in-frame sequences with V and J assigned. These tables do not hold every clone; where another copy was compared, an unresolved V gene accounts for under half, and the others remain unexplained. In this sample the table shows approximately 90,000 clones, 60% to 70% of which occur a single time. Together, the top ten hold roughly 6.3% of the sample. Sample: PBMCs. Source of these receptors: a woman in her 30s in good health and CMV-seronegative.

The CDR3 sequence is CASSLGTGLNEKLFF. CDR3 DNA sequence: TGCGCCAGCAGCTTGGGGACAGGCCTTAATGAAAAACTGTTTTTT. V and J are TRBV5-1 and TRBJ1-4; TRBD1 agrees at 7 bases. The CDR3 contains 15 residues. V trimming: 0 bases; J trimming: 4 bases; junction bases outside the gene matches: 3. In germline, CDR1 is SGHRS, CDR2 YFSETQ.

The chain combines TRBV14 with TRBJ1-6; TRBD1 matches at 7 bases. The CDR3 consists of 15 residues. CDR1 and CDR2 from the germline V gene are SGHDN and FVKESK. V lost 4 bases, J lost 3 bases, and 3 bases stayed unmatched. The CDR3 DNA sequence: TGTGCCAGCAGCCGACAGGGCTTCTATAATTCACCCCTCCACTTT. It encodes CASSRQGFYNSPLHF.

The chain is built from TRBV4-1 and TRBJ1-1; unclear D gene. Germline CDR1 reads MGHRA; CDR2 reads YSYEKL. V was shortened by 0 bases and J by 4 bases, with 12 bases between the two germline ends. This CDR3 region has 15 residues. Here the CDR3 DNA reads TGCGCCAGCAGCCAAGATCGTATACGGGGCACTGAAGCTTTCTTT. Its translation is CASSQDRIRGTEAFF.

V is TRBV6-5 and J is TRBJ2-1; D gene uncertain. There are 15 residues in the CDR3. CDR1 MNHEY and CDR2 SVGAGI come from the germline V gene. V gave up 8 bases and J gave up 5 bases, with 19 bases separating them. Here the CDR3 reads CASGHSPPQNNEQFF. The CDR3 bases are TGTGCCAGCGGTCACTCACCCCCCCAGAACAATGAGCAGTTCTTC.

The chain is built from TRBV6-1 and TRBJ1-2; 7 bases are shared with TRBD1. The CDR3 extends over 15 amino acids. Per germline, CDR1 MNHNS and CDR2 SASEGT. After removal of 6 bases from V and 1 base from J, the junction contained 8 bases not matched to a gene. CDR3 nucleotide sequence: TGTGCCAGCAGCGCCGGGACAGCTAATAACTATGGCTACACCTTC. Translating it yields CASSAGTANNYGYTF.

This clone appeared a single time. This chain connects TRBV28 to TRBJ2-5; 9 bases map to TRBD1. There are 15 residues in the CDR3. Germline CDR1 MDHEN, CDR2 SYDVKM. With 4 bases clipped from V and 5 bases from J, the junction kept 8 bases outside the gene matches. The CDR3 sequence is CASSSGTGPRETQYF. The CDR3 region has the DNA TGTGCCAGCAGTTCAGGGACAGGGCCGCGGGAGACCCAGTACTTC.

CDR3 protein: CASSLSTGTNQPQHF. The CDR3 DNA follows: TGTGCCAGCAGCCTATCGACGGGAACCAATCAGCCCCAGCATTTT. V is TRBV27 and J is TRBJ1-5; no clear D. The CDR3 runs 15 residues. CDR1 and CDR2 from the germline V gene are MNHEY and SMNVEV (reference sequence). Trimming removed 6 bases from V and 3 bases from J, with 15 bases in between.

This clone was counted only a few times. The chain employs TRBV5-1 and TRBJ1-2; tentatively, D is TRBD1 (6 bases). The CDR3 loop spans 13 amino acids. CDR1 is SGHRS, CDR2 YFSETQ, per germline. V was cut by 4 bases and J by 6 bases, with 13 bases left in between. The CDR3 bases are TGCGCCAGCAGCCAGACAGGCTCCCATGGCTACACCTTC. It is translated as CASSQTGSHGYTF.

The chain has TRBV18 and TRBJ2-5; TRBD1 aligns across 9 bases. Germline CDR1 KGHSH, CDR2 LQKENI. The CDR3 spans 14 residues. Trimming removed 5 bases from V and 2 bases from J; junction bases left unmatched: 3. The chain's CDR3 is CASSTDRGQETQYF. The CDR3 DNA is TGTGCCAGCTCAACGGACAGGGGACAAGAGACCCAGTACTTC.

The V and J genes are TRBV5-6 and TRBJ1-2, with 8 bases lining up with TRBD1. Germline V gene sequence: CDR1 SGHDT, CDR2 YYEEEE. CDR3 size: 13 residues. The V gene end was trimmed by 4 bases and the J gene end by 4 bases; junction bases not matched to a gene: 3. The CDR3 DNA follows: TGTGCCAGCAGCCCGGGACAGGTCTATGGCTACACCTTC. Translating gives CASSPGQVYGYTF.

The chain couples TRBV9 to TRBJ2-7; maybe TRBD1 (5 bases). The V and J ends lost 0 bases and 7 bases respectively, with 20 bases between them. The CDR3 runs 16 residues. CDR1 is SGDLS and CDR2 is YYNGEE in the germline V gene. The CDR3 loop is CASSVGADGRKGEQYF. The CDR3, as DNA: TGTGCCAGCAGCGTAGGGGCAGACGGTCGAAAGGGGGAGCAGTACTTC.

The chain employs TRBV7-7 and TRBJ2-1; D uncertain. Germline CDR1 reads SSHAT; CDR2 reads FNYEAQ (reference sequence). The CDR3 has 13 residues. The germline V and J ends were trimmed by 5 bases and 4 bases, with 9 bases remaining between them. As DNA, the CDR3 is TGTGCCAGCAGCCCGGGTTTTTACAATGAGCAGTTCTTC. This sequence encodes CASSPGFYNEQFF. Full variable domain (missing parts from reference TRBV7-7 and TRBJ2-1): GAGVSQSPRYKVTKRGQDVTLRCDPISSHATLYWYQQALGQGPEFLTYFNYEAQPDKSGLPSDRFSAERPEGSISTLTIQRTEQRDSAMYRCASSPGFYNEQFFGPGTRLTVL.

This clone came up a few times. The chain is built from TRBV5-1 and TRBJ2-3; D ambiguous. The length of the CDR3 is 15 residues. Trimming removed 0 bases at V and 3 bases at J, with 11 bases between. CDR1 is SGHRS and CDR2 is YFSETQ in the germline V gene. For the CDR3, the DNA is TGCGCCAGCAGCTTGGTTACTGTTCAAACAGATACGCAGTATTTT. Protein product: CASSLVTVQTDTQYF.

The rearrangement joins TRBV10-3 to TRBJ1-1; maybe TRBD1 (6 bases). V was shortened by 8 bases and J by 2 bases, with 15 bases between the two germline ends. The V gene's germline CDR1 is ENHRY and CDR2 SYGVKD. The CDR3 extends over 14 amino acids. In DNA, the CDR3 is TGTGCCATCGGGACGGCGGGGGCAAACACTGAAGCTTTCTTT. This encodes CAIGTAGANTEAFF.

This clone was counted between two and nine times. The chain carries TRBV19 and TRBJ1-2, with 10 nucleotides matching TRBD1. The CDR3 contains 15 residues. CDR1 LNHDA and CDR2 SQIVND come from the germline V gene (reference sequence). V trimming: 3 bases; J trimming: 7 bases; junction bases outside the gene matches: 8. CDR3 loop: CASSINPGQGVGYTF. The CDR3 nucleotides are TGTGCCAGTAGTATTAACCCCGGACAGGGGGTTGGCTACACCTTC.

V usage is TRBV30 and J usage is TRBJ1-3; no clear D. Germline-derived CDR1 and CDR2 are GTSNPN and SVGIG (reference sequence). This CDR3 contains 16 residues. The V and J ends lost 0 bases and 0 bases respectively, with 12 bases between them. The CDR3 protein is CAWSVSVPFSGNTIYF. The CDR3 bases are TGTGCCTGGAGTGTCTCAGTACCCTTCTCTGGAAACACCATATATTTT.

This clone was detected a few times. The chain couples TRBV28 to TRBJ1-4; TRBD1 matches 9 bases. This CDR3 comprises 16 residues. V lost 0 bases, J lost 8 bases, and 7 bases stayed unmatched. CDR1 and CDR2 from the germline V gene are MDHEN and SYDVKM. DNA of the CDR3: TGTGCCAGCAGTTTATGGACTGGGACAGGGTCCGAAAAACTGTTTTTT. Translated, it gives CASSLWTGTGSEKLFF.

This clone came up once. CDR3 in amino acids: CASSREGETQYF. The CDR3 region has the DNA TGTGCCAGCAGCAGGGAGGGGGAGACCCAGTACTTC. The V call is TRBV7-7, the J call TRBJ2-5; 7 bases fit TRBD2. This CDR3 region has 12 residues. Germline V gives CDR1 SSHAT, CDR2 FNYEAQ (reference sequence). V shed 5 bases and J 5 bases; nucleotides not matched to a gene: 2.

The chain employs TRBV29-1 and TRBJ1-5, with D possibly being TRBD1 (5 bases). The CDR3 runs to 14 residues. V was cut by 7 bases and J by 15 bases, with 28 bases left in between. Per the germline V gene, CDR1 is SQVTM and CDR2 is ANQGSEA. The CDR3 spells CSETGVSCLISWHF. CDR3 nucleotides: TGCAGCGAAACAGGTGTGAGCTGCCTCATTAGTTGGCATTTT.

The V and J genes are TRBV19 and TRBJ2-3; D is unresolved. The V end lost 4 bases, the J end lost 9 bases, and 8 bases lay between the germline ends. Germline loops: CDR1 LNHDA, CDR2 SQIVND (reference sequence). The CDR3 runs 11 residues. CDR3 in amino acids: CASSTSSTQYF. In nucleotides, the CDR3 is TGTGCCAGTAGTACCTCAAGCACGCAGTATTTT.

The rearrangement links TRBV30 to TRBJ2-7; the D is unclear. Germline-derived CDR1 and CDR2 are GTSNPN and SVGIG (reference sequence). The CDR3 length is 13 residues. Trimming pared 2 bases from V and 2 bases from J, leaving 10 bases between. The CDR3, as DNA: TGTGCCTGGAGTCGAGAGCTTGCCTACGAGCAGTACTTC. As protein: CAWSRELAYEQYF.

The chain links TRBV5-4 to TRBJ1-1; tentative D call: TRBD1 (5 bases). In germline, CDR1 is SGHNT, CDR2 YYREEE (reference sequence). Deletions cut 1 base from V and 5 bases from J, with 15 bases between. This CDR3 has 15 amino acids. CDR3 residues: CASSLKGREKTEAFF. The CDR3 bases are TGTGCCAGCAGCTTGAAGGGGCGCGAAAAAACTGAAGCTTTCTTT.

In its sample, this clone was seen a few times. This chain uses TRBV4-2 with TRBJ1-2; maybe TRBD1 (6 bases). The CDR3 length is 17 residues. V was trimmed by 1 base and J by 0 bases, leaving 15 bases between them. Germline-derived CDR1 and CDR2 are LGHNA and YNFKEQ. The CDR3 here is CASSQGDRRGSNYGYTF. The CDR3 region has the DNA TGTGCCAGCAGCCAAGGGGATCGCAGGGGCTCTAACTATGGCTACACCTTC.

The J gene is TRBJ1-1, the V gene TRBV27; 8 bases fit TRBD1. Germline-derived CDR1 and CDR2 are MNHEY and SMNVEV (reference sequence). The length of the CDR3 is 14 residues. Unmatched junction bases numbered 6, after V lost 0 bases and J lost 9 bases. Written as DNA, the CDR3 is TGTGCCAGCAGTTTATCGTCCAGGGGGCTTCAAGCTTTCTTT. As protein: CASSLSSRGLQAFF.

This sequence joins TRBV6-5 and TRBJ2-7; D may be TRBD1 (6 bases). The CDR3 is 16 residues long. Germline V gives CDR1 MNHEY, CDR2 SVGAGI. V was shortened by 4 bases and J by 3 bases, with 19 bases between the two germline ends. The CDR3 protein is CASSSRTGSRVYEQYF. The CDR3 DNA reads TGTGCCAGCAGTTCCCGTACAGGGTCCCGAGTCTACGAGCAGTACTTC.

The chain has TRBV11-2 and TRBJ2-5, with TRBD1 matching 7 bases. J was trimmed by 4 bases and V by 2 bases; bases with no gene match: 4. Germline V gene lookup returns CDR1 SGHAT and CDR2 FQNNGV. The CDR3 consists of 14 residues. The CDR3 DNA sequence: TGTGCCAGCAGCTTAAGGACAGGAAGAGAGACCCAGTACTTC. This codes for CASSLRTGRETQYF.

This chain links TRBV2 with TRBJ2-5, with 10 nucleotides matching TRBD2. Germline V lookup: CDR1 SNHLY, CDR2 FYNNEI. The CDR3 totals 17 residues. Unmatched junction bases numbered 11, after V lost 5 bases and J lost 2 bases. DNA for the CDR3: TGTGCCAGCAGTTCGAGGAGGTCTAGCGGGGGACAAGAGACCCAGTACTTC. It is translated as CASSSRRSSGGQETQYF.

This clone has just a few counts. The rearrangement joins TRBV6-6 to TRBJ1-3; D is ambiguous. CDR1 and CDR2 from the germline V gene are MNHNY and SVGAGI (reference sequence). The V end was cut by 8 bases, the J end by 3 bases, with 11 bases between. The CDR3 spans 13 residues. The CDR3 reads CASGSGGGNTIYF. In nucleotides, the CDR3 is TGTGCCAGCGGAAGCGGTGGTGGAAACACCATATATTTT.

The V gene is TRBV7-9, the J gene TRBJ1-2, with TRBD1 identical over 7 bases. The V segment lost 4 bases and the J segment 7 bases; nucleotides outside the gene matches: 3. Germline V gives CDR1 SEHNR, CDR2 FQNEAQ (reference sequence). The CDR3 runs 12 residues. The CDR3 reads CASSSNRGGYTF. CDR3 DNA sequence: TGTGCCAGCAGCTCAAACAGGGGTGGCTACACCTTC.

In DNA, the CDR3 is TGTGCCAGCAGTTTCCTAGCGGGCACAGATACGCAGTATTTT. It encodes CASSFLAGTDTQYF. This sequence joins TRBV27 and TRBJ2-3; TRBD2 matches at 7 bases. The CDR3 runs 14 residues. Germline-derived CDR1 and CDR2 are MNHEY and SMNVEV (reference sequence). The V and J ends lost 3 bases and 1 base, in that order; junction bases with no gene match: 1.

This chain uses TRBV10-3 with TRBJ2-7; 9 bases align to TRBD1. Germline values: CDR1 ENHRY, CDR2 SYGVKD. This CDR3 is built from 14 residues. V trimming: 3 bases; J trimming: 3 bases; junction bases outside the gene matches: 3. CDR3 bases: TGTGCCATCAGTGAACAGGGGGCGTACTACGAGCAGTACTTC. It translates to CAISEQGAYYEQYF.

This clone was detected only once. The chain employs TRBV5-6 and TRBJ2-1, with D unclear. Germline-derived CDR1 and CDR2 are SGHDT and YYEEEE. Deletions cut 6 bases from V and 0 bases from J, with 25 bases between. The CDR3 has 19 residues. The CDR3 is CASIIMIPGTASSYNEQFF. The CDR3 nucleotides read TGTGCCAGCATAATTATGATTCCAGGTACAGCCAGCTCCTACAATGAGCAGTTCTTC.